Each of the 3 T cell receptor beta chains below was sequenced from the same sample in a study of shared clonotypes between healthy human individuals. Assay: immunoSEQ multiplex PCR; the TCRdb copy retains only in-frame clones and omits some. The sample holds some 1.5 million clones; 98% are singletons and the top ten take 0.45%. Sequencing was performed on naive CD4+ T cells sorted from blood. Subset denoted: CD45RA+ positively selected. Every receptor here comes from a man aged 25-40 years in good health.

This sequence joins TRBV6-1 and TRBJ2-4, with D perhaps matching TRBD1 (6 bases). V was shortened by 7 bases and J by 10 bases, with 14 bases between the two germline ends. Germline CDR1 is MNHNS and CDR2 is SASEGT. The CDR3 extends over 12 amino acids. The CDR3 nucleotides read TGTGCCAGCATTAGTGAAGGACAGATTCAGTACTTC. Translated, it gives CASISEGQIQYF.

This clone was counted once. The chain carries TRBV7-2 and TRBJ1-1, with a possible D match to TRBD1 (5 bases). This CDR3 region has 13 residues. Germline CDR1 reads SGHTA; CDR2 reads FQGNSA. V lost 5 bases and J lost 4, with 11 bases in between. The CDR3 is CASSRQGGTEAFF. CDR3 DNA sequence: TGTGCCAGCAGCCGGCAGGGTGGCACTGAAGCTTTCTTT.

V usage is TRBV5-1 and J usage is TRBJ2-2, with D uncertain. The germline V gene encodes CDR1 SGHRS and CDR2 YFSETQ. CDR3 length equals 14 residues. Trimming took 0 bases from V and 4 from J, leaving 7 bases between them. CDR3 sequence: CASSLAGPTGELFF. As DNA, the CDR3 is TGCGCCAGCAGCTTGGCGGGTCCCACCGGGGAGCTGTTTTTT.